This is a list of T cell receptor beta chains from one sample in a study of human T cells and chemical hapten exposure. A single record per CDR3 protein comes from TCRdb applying MiXCR to the RACE reads. The sample lists around 100,000 distinct CDR3 sequences, approximately 10% seen once, with 3% to 4% in the top ten. The sequenced sample was whole blood, obtained in connection with sensitization to the hapten diphenylcyclopropenone (DPC). The receptors were sampled from a woman in her thirties or forties with alopecia areata. Some clones in this sample may be carry-over from other donors' samples. CDR3s include the opening cysteine and the closing phenylalanine or tryptophan. D genes are given only for firm matches. The size of a clone is reported for some rows only, either as once, few or many, or as a class for expanded clones.

j_call clone_size v_call d_call cdr3_nt cdr3_aa
TRBJ2-3 many TRBV27 TRBD1 TGTGCCAGCAGTTTCGGACAGGGCAGTCCCACAGATACGCAGTATTTT CASSFGQGSPTDTQYF
TRBJ2-1 - TRBV19 - TGTGCCAGTAGTACTTCTTGGAGGGCCTACTCTGAGCAGTTCTTC CASSTSWRAYSEQFF
TRBJ1-5 many TRBV19 - TGTGCCAGCGCGATCGGGGCGGTTGGCAATCAGCCCCAGCATTTT CASAIGAVGNQPQHF
TRBJ2-5 - TRBV10-3 TRBD2 TGTGCCATCAGTGAGAATTCTAGCGGGGCACAGTACTTC CAISENSSGAQYF
TRBJ1-1 few TRBV30 - TGTGCCTGGAGCGAGGGTATAGGAGCTTTCTTT CAWSEGIGAFF
TRBJ1-1 - TRBV7-3 - TGTGCCAGCAGCTTCCGGGGACACACTGAAGCTTTCTTT CASSFRGHTEAFF
TRBJ2-3 - TRBV28 - TGTGCCAGCAGTAAGTCAAGACGTCGGGAGAGCACAGATACGCAGTATTTT CASSKSRRRESTDTQYF
TRBJ2-2 - TRBV27 TRBD1 TGTGCCAGCAGTTTAATCCGGCCCTGGGACAGACTAAACACCGGGGAGCTGTTTTTT CASSLIRPWDRLNTGELFF
TRBJ2-3 - TRBV7-2 TRBD2 TGTGCCAGCAGCTCACCCTCGGGACTAGCGGGGGGGGTGGCAGATACGCAGTATTTT CASSSPSGLAGGVADTQYF
TRBJ2-2 many TRBV6-2/TRBV6-3 - TGTGCCAGCAGTTATGTGGGAGCGAACACCGGGGAGCTGTTTTTT CASSYVGANTGELFF
TRBJ1-5 few TRBV3-1 - TGTGCCAGCAGCCAAGCCAATCAGCCCCAGCATTTT CASSQANQPQHF
TRBJ2-1 few TRBV9 TRBD2 TGTGCCAGCAGCGTAGCTTCTAGCGGAGGCAATGAGCAGTTCTTC CASSVASSGGNEQFF
TRBJ1-1 many TRBV24-1 - TGTGCCACCAGTGATTTGAAGGGGCACCTGAACACTGAAGCTTTCTTT CATSDLKGHLNTEAFF
TRBJ1-5 many TRBV9 - TGTGCCAGCAGCCCCGGGGGTTCCAATCAGCCCCAGCATTTT CASSPGGSNQPQHF
TRBJ1-1 few TRBV15 TRBD1 TGTGCCACCAGCAGAGACACCACAGGGGCCACTGAAGCTTTCTTT CATSRDTTGATEAFF
TRBJ2-5 many TRBV20-1 - TGCAGTGCTAGGAGGCGGGACCAAGAGACCCAGTACTTC CSARRRDQETQYF
TRBJ2-6 few TRBV6-5 - TGTGCCAGCAGTTACTCCCGCTCTGGGGCCAACGTCCTGACTTTC CASSYSRSGANVLTF
TRBJ2-6 many TRBV19 - TGTGCCAGCCAACACACCTCTGGGGCCAACGTCCTGACTTTC CASQHTSGANVLTF
TRBJ2-3 few TRBV7-2 TRBD2 TGTGCCAGCAGGCCTTGGCGGGGGAGCACAGATACGCAGTATTTT CASRPWRGSTDTQYF
TRBJ2-5 few TRBV6-6 TRBD2 TGTGCCAGCAAAAACGGGGGGGCAGGGGAGACCCAGTACTTC CASKNGGAGETQYF
TRBJ1-2 many TRBV20-1 TRBD1 TGCAGTGCTTTATTACAGGGGGCGAAGGGCTACACCTTC CSALLQGAKGYTF
TRBJ2-3 - TRBV10-3 - TGTGCCATCAGTGACAGGGTGGGCACAGATACGCAGTATTTT CAISDRVGTDTQYF
TRBJ1-6 - TRBV3-1 TRBD1 TGTGCCAGCAGCTCAGGGGGCCCGGAACCCCTCCACTTT CASSSGGPEPLHF
TRBJ2-7 few TRBV14 TRBD1 TGTGCCAGCAGCCGGACAGGGGGCACTAAGTACTTC CASSRTGGTKYF
TRBJ2-7 - TRBV18 - TGTGCCAGCTCACCGGGTTCACTCTCCTACGAGCAGTACTTC CASSPGSLSYEQYF
TRBJ2-7 few TRBV28 - TGTGCCAGCAGTTTCATAGGACTCTCTCCCGAGCAGTACTTC CASSFIGLSPEQYF
TRBJ2-3 few TRBV3-1 - TGTGCCAGCAGCCAGCATAGCATGGGGACAGATACGCAGTATTTT CASSQHSMGTDTQYF
TRBJ2-1 many TRBV7-9 - TGTGCCAGCAGCTTGGCTAGCGTGGGTGAGCAGTTCTTC CASSLASVGEQFF
TRBJ2-3 many TRBV7-6 - TGTGCCAGCAGCTTTTTGGGTCCGAAGGATACGCAGTATTTT CASSFLGPKDTQYF
TRBJ1-2 few TRBV9 - TGTGCCAGCAGCGGAGTGGTAGGGACCGACTATGGCTACACCTTC CASSGVVGTDYGYTF
TRBJ1-3 few TRBV30 - TGTGCCTGGAGTGTACCGGCAGCCTCTGGAAACACCATATATTTT CAWSVPAASGNTIYF
TRBJ1-5 many TRBV7-9 TRBD1 TGTGCCAGCAGCCCAGGGACAGGGGGTCAGCCCCAGCATTTT CASSPGTGGQPQHF
TRBJ1-5 - TRBV6-5 - TGTGCCAGCAGTAGGGGTTTCAATCAGCCCCAGCATTTT CASSRGFNQPQHF
TRBJ2-7 few TRBV3-1 - TGTGCCAGCCTAGGAGGGACCTACGAGCAGTACTTC CASLGGTYEQYF
TRBJ1-1 few TRBV4-3 - TGCGCCAGCAGCAAAACCGACGGGGGCTCTGAAGCTTTCTTT CASSKTDGGSEAFF
TRBJ2-7 many TRBV10-3 - TGTGCCATCAGTGGGCAGGGGGGGTACGAGCAGTACTTC CAISGQGGYEQYF
TRBJ1-4 many TRBV7-9 TRBD1 TGTGCCAGCAGCTTAGTGGGTCAAGAAGGGACAGGGAGGAGCAATGAAAAACTGTTTTTT CASSLVGQEGTGRSNEKLFF
TRBJ2-7 few TRBV2 TRBD2 TGTGCCAGCAGACTTTTCCAGCGGGACCCGGGCGAGCAGTACTTC CASRLFQRDPGEQYF
TRBJ2-3 many TRBV5-4 - TGTGCCAGCAGCTACAGGGTTGGCACAGATACGCAGTATTTT CASSYRVGTDTQYF
TRBJ2-7 few TRBV9 TRBD1 TGTGCCAGCAGCCTTGGGACAGGGTACTACGAGCAGTACTTC CASSLGTGYYEQYF
TRBJ1-4 - TRBV30 TRBD1 TGTGCCTGGAGCTCCCTTTTGGACAGGGGCGCTCGTGAAAAACTGTTTTTT CAWSSLLDRGAREKLFF
TRBJ1-6 few TRBV6-5 TRBD1 TGTGCCAGCAACGTGGACAGGGTAGAGAGTTCACCCCTCCACTTT CASNVDRVESSPLHF
TRBJ1-4 once TRBV20-1 - TGCAGTGCTAGAGGTGCCCGCCCGAATGAAAAACTGTTTTTT CSARGARPNEKLFF
TRBJ2-6 many TRBV5-1 - TGCGCCAGCAGCTTGTTAGGGAATGGGGCCAACGTCCTGACTTTC CASSLLGNGANVLTF
TRBJ1-1 - TRBV29-1 - TGCAGCGTATCCCCGGGGGGGGAGCCTGAAGCTTTCTTT CSVSPGGEPEAFF